A single sample is the source of the 3 T cell receptor beta chains below, sequenced in a study of cytomegalovirus exposure and HLA in healthy donors. Researchers ran the PCR with 60 Vbeta and 13 Jbeta primers. Using immunoSEQ multiplex PCR, the repertoire was profiled, and TCRdb retains in-frame clones only, with some absent. The sample records approximately 280,000 clones, 80% to 90% being singletons. Material for sequencing was PBMCs. Receptors were obtained from a woman aged 18-29 years in good health and CMV-seronegative.

This clone was seen only once. This chain joins TRBV7-9 and TRBJ2-2; weak D call: TRBD1 (6 bases). The CDR3 is 19 amino acids. Trimming shortened V by 1 base and J by 7 bases, and 25 bases separated the two germline ends. CDR1 and CDR2 from the germline V gene are SEHNR and FQNEAQ (reference sequence). CDR3 region: CASSLVPVGNRDLGGELFF. The DNA of the CDR3 is TGTGCCAGCAGCTTAGTTCCGGTCGGGAACAGGGATCTTGGCGGGGAGCTGTTTTTT. The variable domain in full, with the rest retrieved from reference TRBV7-9 and TRBJ2-2, is DTGVSQNPRHKITKRGQNVTFRCDPISEHNRLYWYRQTLGQGPEFLTYFQNEAQLEKSRLLSDRFSAERPKGSFSTLEIQRTEQGDSAMYLCASSLVPVGNRDLGGELFFGEGSRLTVL.

V and J are TRBV5-1 and TRBJ1-2; 8 bases map to TRBD1. This CDR3 has 14 amino acids. CDR1 and CDR2 (germline): SGHRS, YFSETQ. J was trimmed by 3 bases and V by 0 bases; bases with no gene match: 1. CDR3 nucleotides: TGCGCCAGCAGCTTGGACAGGGGGGACTATGGCTACACCTTC. Its translation is CASSLDRGDYGYTF.

The chain links TRBV6-4 to TRBJ2-3; TRBD2 agrees at 11 bases. The V gene's germline CDR1 is MRHNA and CDR2 SNTAGT. V lost 6 bases and J lost 3; bases outside the gene matches: 5. The CDR3 covers 15 residues. CDR3 in amino acids: CASSLLAGGTDTQYF. In DNA, the CDR3 is TGTGCCAGCAGCCTTCTAGCGGGGGGAACAGATACGCAGTATTTT.